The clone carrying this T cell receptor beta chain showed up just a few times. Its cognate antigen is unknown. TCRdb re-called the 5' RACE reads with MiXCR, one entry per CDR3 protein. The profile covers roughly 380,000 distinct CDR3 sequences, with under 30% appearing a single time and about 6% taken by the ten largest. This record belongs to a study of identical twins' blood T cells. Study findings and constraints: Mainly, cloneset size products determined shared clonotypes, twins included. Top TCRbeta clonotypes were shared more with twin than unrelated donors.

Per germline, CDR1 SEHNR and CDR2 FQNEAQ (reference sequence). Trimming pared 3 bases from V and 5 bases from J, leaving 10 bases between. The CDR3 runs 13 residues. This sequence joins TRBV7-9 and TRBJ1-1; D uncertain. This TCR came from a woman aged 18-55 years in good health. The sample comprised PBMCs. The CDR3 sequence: CASSFGWLTEAFF. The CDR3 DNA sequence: TGTGCCAGCAGCTTCGGGTGGTTAACTGAAGCTTTCTTT.